The T cell receptor beta chain under discussion was sequenced for a study of blood T cells in healthy people across ages. Regarding the study as a whole: Unknown CMV status may confound age-related changes in expanded clones. Among long-lived donors, naive CD4+ cells were more numerous and diversity higher than in aged donors. Age showed a roughly linear inverse relationship with TCR beta diversity per million T cells.

The ends lost 6 bases at V and 4 bases at J; junction bases unmatched: 8. Germline V CDR1 and CDR2: MDHEN, SYDVKM. The length of the CDR3 is 15 residues. Points on this clonotype: Its matching antigen is unknown.

A second about 7 to 11 cycle PCR used barcoded and J-beta primers. One entry per CDR3 protein, called by TCRdb with MiXCR from the 5' RACE reads. The sample carries about 320,000 distinct CDR3 sequences, about 25% recorded once. The chain uses TRBV28 and TRBJ2-1; TRBD2 aligns across 8 bases. Sequencing input: blood. The source is a woman aged 70-85 years in good health. CDR3 in DNA: TGTGCCAGCAGCGAACTAGCGGAGAGTTACAATGAGCAGTTCTTC. This encodes CASSELAESYNEQFF.